These T cell receptor beta chains were read from a single sample in a study of neoadjuvant nivolumab and ipilimumab in lung cancer. Some clones are missing from TCRdb's copy, which holds only in-frame ones; the method was immunoSEQ multiplex PCR. Of tens of thousands of clones detected, roughly 80% appear once; the ten largest clones hold around 5.7%. The sample here was peripheral blood, taken before neoadjuvant nivolumab, alone or with ipilimumab. The receptors come from an adult with non-small cell lung cancer. CDR3s include the opening cysteine and the closing phenylalanine or tryptophan. The D gene is left open where the match is weak. Clone size is not always given. Where it is, it says once, few, many or a class for expanded clones.

j_call d_call v_call clone_size cdr3_aa cdr3_nt
TRBJ2-2 TRBD1 TRBV5-4 - CASSLGGQGAAGELFF TGTGCCAGCAGCTTGGGGGGACAGGGGGCGGCCGGGGAGCTGTTTTTT
TRBJ1-3 - TRBV7-6 few CASSAPQTPSSGNTIYF TGTGCCAGCAGCGCCCCACAGACACCGTCCTCTGGAAACACCATATATTTT
TRBJ2-7 - TRBV2 few CASSESAAGREQYF TGTGCCAGCAGTGAAAGTGCGGCGGGTCGTGAGCAGTACTTC
TRBJ1-2 TRBD1 TRBV6-5 - CASSRDRGTNYGYTF TGTGCCAGCAGCCGTGACAGGGGCACTAACTATGGCTACACCTTC
TRBJ1-6 - TRBV18 medium-sized CASSPVAVGNNSPLHF TGTGCCAGCTCCCCGGTGGCAGTAGGCAATAATTCACCCCTCCACTTT
TRBJ1-2 - TRBV16 once CASSQSYDRLMIYGYTF TGTGCCAGCAGCCAATCATATGACAGGTTGATGATCTATGGCTACACCTTC
TRBJ1-1 - TRBV28 - CASSPFRANTEAFF TGTGCCAGCAGTCCTTTCCGGGCTAACACTGAAGCTTTCTTT
TRBJ2-5 - TRBV7-2 - CASSFYGYQETQYF TGTGCCAGCAGCTTTTACGGGTACCAAGAGACCCAGTACTTC
TRBJ1-5 - TRBV5-1 - CASSPGHRNQPQHF TGCGCCAGCAGCCCCGGACACCGCAATCAGCCCCAGCATTTT
TRBJ2-1 TRBD1 TRBV11-3 - CASSLRGQGYNEQFF TGTGCCAGCAGCTTACGGGGACAGGGGTACAATGAGCAGTTCTTC
TRBJ2-5 - TRBV7-3 once CASSRQVQETQYF TGTGCCAGCAGCCGACAGGTCCAAGAGACCCAGTACTTC
TRBJ1-3 - TRBV2 few CASSGNAPRSGNTIYF TGTGCCAGCAGTGGGAACGCGCCTCGGTCCGGAAACACCATATATTTT
TRBJ1-2 - TRBV6-5 - CASTGTNSGYTF TGTGCCAGCACAGGTACTAACAGTGGCTACACCTTC
TRBJ1-2 - TRBV6-1 - CASLGNPTGSYGYTF TGTGCCAGCCTTGGAAACCCGACAGGATCCTATGGCTACACCTTC
TRBJ1-5 - TRBV7-2 - CASRPAGDSNQPQHF TGTGCCAGCAGACCCGCAGGGGATAGCAATCAGCCCCAGCATTTT
TRBJ2-5 - TRBV5-4 once CASSFKGETQYF TGTGCCAGCAGCTTTAAAGGGGAGACCCAGTACTTC
TRBJ2-7 - TRBV4-1 - CASSQGSGPGRNEQYF TGCGCCAGCAGCCAAGGATCCGGACCGGGCAGGAACGAGCAGTACTTC
TRBJ1-2 TRBD1 TRBV6-6 - CASSFQGGQGDGYTF TGTGCCAGCAGTTTTCAAGGGGGACAGGGAGATGGCTACACCTTC
TRBJ1-1 - TRBV7-3 - CASSLTANTEAFF TGTGCCAGCAGCTTAACAGCGAACACTGAAGCTTTCTTT
TRBJ1-6 - TRBV10-3 few CAISEREGDSPLHF TGTGCCATCAGTGAGAGGGAAGGGGATTCACCCCTCCACTTT
TRBJ2-1 - TRBV14 - CASSLGTNEQFF TGTGCCAGCAGCCTCGGGACGAATGAGCAGTTCTTC
TRBJ2-5 - TRBV7-3 - CASSPKAGFGTQYF TGTGCCAGCAGCCCCAAGGCCGGGTTTGGGACCCAGTACTTC
TRBJ1-2 TRBD1 TRBV11-2 - CASSFGTVSYGYTF TGTGCCAGCAGCTTCGGGACAGTCTCGTATGGCTACACCTTC
TRBJ1-4 - TRBV6-5 - CASSSRTANEKLFF TGTGCCAGCAGCTCCAGGACAGCTAATGAAAAACTGTTTTTT
TRBJ2-2 - TRBV18 - CASSPRTGLNTGELFF TGTGCCAGCTCACCGCGGACAGGACTAAACACCGGGGAGCTGTTTTTT
TRBJ2-2 - TRBV6-6 few CASSYSRGDTGELFF TGTGCCAGCAGTTACTCGAGGGGGGACACCGGGGAGCTGTTTTTT
TRBJ2-1 TRBD1 TRBV11-2 once CASSPRTGLNNEQFF TGTGCCAGCAGCCCCCGGACAGGGTTGAACAATGAGCAGTTCTTC
TRBJ2-5 - TRBV20-1 few CSALTETQYF TGCAGTGCTCTTACAGAGACCCAGTACTTC
TRBJ1-2 - TRBV2 - CASTREGIRGYTF TGTGCCAGCACGAGGGAAGGGATAAGGGGCTACACCTTC